A single sample is the source of the 21 T cell receptor beta chains below, sequenced in a study of molecular identifiers for immune sequencing clone quantification. TCRdb called the PCR reads again in MiXCR, with one record for every CDR3 protein. The sample comprises 600,000 to 650,000 distinct CDR3 sequences, about 20% of which are singletons, and around 0.9% rests with the top ten. The specimen was naive CD8+ T cells from blood, with Jurkat cell RNA spiked in. Specified subset: FACS-sorted CD8+CD4-CCR7+CD45RA+ naive T cells. The source of these receptors is a human donor in good health. Some libraries in this study had Jurkat cell RNA spiked in.

This clonotype has ten or more counts. This chain joins TRBV5-4 and TRBJ2-7, with D tentatively TRBD2 (6 bases). CDR1 is SGHNT and CDR2 is YYREEE in the germline V gene (reference sequence). The CDR3 extends over 15 amino acids. The V gene lost 1 base and the J gene lost 5 bases, with 16 bases spanning the gap. In DNA, the CDR3 is TGTGCCAGCAGCTTGCCGAACCGTCGGGGGAACGAGCAGTACTTC. It encodes CASSLPNRRGNEQYF.

The V and J genes are TRBV11-2 and TRBJ2-5; 11 bases agree with TRBD2. The CDR3 consists of 16 residues. Germline V lookup: CDR1 SGHAT, CDR2 FQNNGV. The ends lost 2 bases at V and 5 bases at J; junction bases unmatched: 7. CDR3 protein: CASSLSSGRAFETQYF. Written as DNA, the CDR3 is TGTGCCAGCAGCTTAAGTAGCGGGAGGGCTTTTGAGACCCAGTACTTC. Using reference TRBV11-2 and TRBJ2-5 for the parts outside the CDR3, the full variable domain is EAGVAQSPRYKIIEKRQSVAFWCNPISGHATLYWYQQILGQGPKLLIQFQNNGVVDDSQLPKDRFSAERLKGVDSTLKIQPAKLEDSAVYLCASSLSSGRAFETQYFGPGTRLLVL.

The rearrangement uses TRBV6-2 or TRBV6-3 and TRBJ1-6, with TRBD1 identical over 8 bases. V was pared by 5 bases and J by 8 bases, with 11 bases of the junction left unmatched. The CDR3 runs to 16 residues. Germline V gene lookup returns CDR1 MNHEY and CDR2 SVGEGT. The CDR3: CASSKGVGTGDSPLHF. The CDR3 nucleotides read TGTGCCAGCAGTAAGGGAGTGGGGACAGGAGATTCACCCCTCCACTTT.

A note on this clonotype: A read error is possible here, since a much larger clone lies one base away. The chain has TRBV7-9 and TRBJ1-2; TRBD1 matches 12 bases. This CDR3 spans 15 amino acids. The V gene end was trimmed by 7 bases and the J gene end by 9 bases; junction bases not matched to a gene: 12. Germline V gives CDR1 SEHNR, CDR2 FQNEAQ (reference sequence). The CDR3 sequence: CASISLNGTGGCYTF. CDR3 bases: TGTGCCAGCATCTCACTAAACGGGACAGGGGGCTGCTACACCTTC.

This clonotype was picked up many times. The rearrangement joins TRBV4-3 to TRBJ2-5; tentatively, D is TRBD1 (6 bases). V shed 3 bases and J shed 3 bases, with 8 bases lying between them. Germline CDR1 is LGHNA and CDR2 is YSLEER. The CDR3 is 13 amino acids. CDR3 loop: CASSHGQKETQYF. Here the CDR3 DNA reads TGCGCCAGCAGCCACGGACAGAAAGAGACCCAGTACTTC.

Concerning this clonotype: A much larger clonotype is one base distant, so this may be a read error. The chain is built from TRBV24-1 and TRBJ1-5; D call uncertain. The germline gives CDR1 KGHDR, CDR2 SFDVKD. The ends were cut back, 8 bases at V and 5 bases at J, with 24 bases in the middle. The CDR3 extends over 17 amino acids. Here the CDR3 reads CATIGVRKGVPDQPQHF. CDR3 nucleotide sequence: TGTGCCACCATTGGGGTTAGGAAGGGAGTACCGGATCAGCCCCAGCATTTT.

Many counts were recorded for this clonotype. CDR3 in DNA: TGTGCCAGCAGCTTAGTACCGGGGGTCCCCCTTAGCACAGATACGCAGTATTTT. It yields the protein CASSLVPGVPLSTDTQYF. The gene calls are TRBV13 and TRBJ2-3, with a possible D match to TRBD2 (6 bases). V was shortened by 1 base and J by 0 bases, with 17 bases between the two germline ends. CDR1 and CDR2 from the germline V gene are PRHDT and FYEKMQ (reference sequence). CDR3 length equals 18 residues.

Many counts were recorded for this clonotype. This chain uses TRBV5-6 with TRBJ1-3, with a weak D call TRBD1 (5 bases). The CDR3 has 14 amino acids. The V end was cut by 4 bases, the J end by 2 bases, with 10 bases between. The germline V gene has CDR1 SGHDT and CDR2 YYEEEE. The CDR3 DNA follows: TGTGCCAGCAGCCAAGGGGCAGCTGGAAACACCATATATTTT. It translates to CASSQGAAGNTIYF. The whole variable domain, filled in from reference TRBV5-6 and TRBJ1-3, reads DAGVTQSPTHLIKTRGQQVTLRCSPKSGHDTVSWYQQALGQGPQFIFQYYEEEERQRGNFPDRFSGHQFPNYSSELNVNALLLGDSALYLCASSQGAAGNTIYFGEGSWLTVV.

This clonotype has just a few counts. The chain recombines TRBV29-1 with TRBJ1-6, with D perhaps TRBD1 (6 bases). There are 15 residues in the CDR3. Looked up from germline, CDR1 is SQVTM and CDR2 is ANQGSEA. V shed 5 bases and J shed 4 bases, with 15 bases lying between them. Here the CDR3 reads CSVTGRGGYNSPLHF. CDR3 bases: TGCAGCGTTACAGGGAGGGGGGGGTATAATTCACCCCTCCACTTT.

The table lists this clonotype with many counts. This chain connects TRBV12-3 or TRBV12-4 to TRBJ2-7; 9 nucleotides agree with TRBD1. The ends lost 1 base at V and 6 bases at J; junction bases unmatched: 4. CDR3 length: 14 residues. The DNA of the CDR3 is TGTGCCAGCAGTTTAGGGACAGGGGCCGCCGAGCAGTACTTC. It translates to CASSLGTGAAEQYF.

Comment on this clonotype: Being one base from a much bigger clone, this may be a read error. V and J are TRBV18 and TRBJ2-3; 7 nucleotides agree with TRBD1. Germline V gene data show CDR1 as KGHSH and CDR2 as LQKENI. The CDR3 loop spans 17 amino acids. The CDR3 DNA sequence: TGTGCCCGCTCACCCACGAAAGGGACAGCTAGCACAGATACGCAGTATTTT. Protein sequence: CARSPTKGTASTDTQYF.

There are many counts of this clonotype. The gene calls are TRBV2 and TRBJ2-7; D possibly matches TRBD1 or TRBD2 (10 bases each). Germline values: CDR1 SNHLY, CDR2 FYNNEI. This CDR3 spans 14 amino acids. Deletions cut 8 bases from V and 6 bases from J, with 20 bases between. The CDR3 coding sequence is TGTGCCAGCTATCTAGCGGGGGACAGGGGCGAGCAGTACTTC. As protein: CASYLAGDRGEQYF.

In regard to this clonotype: A single base separates this from a much larger clone, so it may be a read error. This is likely a read error, given that the CDR3 carries no conserved phenylalanine or tryptophan at its end. V usage is TRBV2 and J usage is TRBJ1-5; D is undetermined. With 5 bases removed from V and 2 bases from J, the gap between germline ends came to 10 bases. The CDR3 is 14 amino acids. The germline CDR1 and CDR2 sequences are SNHLY and FYNNEI. The CDR3 protein is CASSRGFGNQPQHS. The CDR3 nucleotides are TGTGCCAGCAGTCGAGGGTTTGGCAATCAGCCCCAGCATTCT.

Details on this clonotype: A much larger clone lies one base from this, so it may be a read error. The V call is TRBV12-3 or TRBV12-4, the J call TRBJ1-5; 7 bases map to TRBD1. Trimming took 8 bases from V and 1 from J; bases not matched to a gene: 8. The CDR3 has 15 amino acids. The CDR3 DNA reads as TGTGCCAGCGGCTATACAGGGGAAAGCAATCAGCCCCAGCATTTT. Protein sequence: CASGYTGESNQPQHF.

The V gene is TRBV19, the J gene TRBJ2-7; 14 bases are shared with TRBD2. This CDR3 has 17 residues. V trimming: 6 bases; J trimming: 3 bases; junction bases outside the gene matches: 10. Germline-derived CDR1 and CDR2 are LNHDA and SQIVND (reference sequence). The DNA for the CDR3 is TGTGCCAGTAGCCCGGGACTAGCGGGAGTTACGGACTACGAGCAGTACTTC. It is translated as CASSPGLAGVTDYEQYF.

This clonotype was seen just once. A read error is possible here, since a much larger clone lies one base away. This rearrangement joins TRBV4-1 to TRBJ1-5; 9 bases fit TRBD1. CDR1 is MGHRA, CDR2 YSYEKL, per germline. The CDR3 has 16 residues. CDR3 region: CASSQDTGQGKQPKHF. Here the CDR3 DNA reads TGCGCCAGCAGCCAAGACACGGGACAGGGAAAACAGCCCAAGCATTTT.

This chain uses TRBV4-1 with TRBJ2-7, with 10 positions matching TRBD1. The CDR3 loop spans 17 amino acids. Losses at the gene ends were 1 base for V and 3 bases for J; bases not matched to a gene: 9. The germline V gene encodes CDR1 MGHRA and CDR2 YSYEKL. CDR3 in DNA: TGCGCCAGCAGCCAAGGACAGGGGGCGGCTCACGGCTACGAGCAGTACTTC. It is translated as CASSQGQGAAHGYEQYF.

In this sample, this clonotype turned up many times. The chain employs TRBV27 and TRBJ2-3, with TRBD2 matching 7 bases. The germline CDR1 and CDR2 sequences are MNHEY and SMNVEV (reference sequence). The V and J ends lost 6 bases and 2 bases, in that order; junction bases with no gene match: 11. The CDR3 is made up of 16 amino acids. The CDR3 DNA reads TGTGCCAGCAGCAATCGGGGACTACTATCCACAGATACGCAGTATTTT. It translates to CASSNRGLLSTDTQYF.

This clonotype has more than one count but fewer than ten. The chain carries TRBV20-1 and TRBJ2-7, with 7 bases matching TRBD1. The CDR3 consists of 18 residues. Germline loops: CDR1 DFQATT, CDR2 SNEGSKA (reference sequence). Unmatched junction bases numbered 16, after V lost 0 bases and J lost 2 bases. CDR3 in amino acids: CSARDREEAGGVPYEQYF. CDR3 nucleotide sequence: TGCAGTGCTAGAGATCGAGAAGAGGCAGGGGGTGTTCCCTACGAGCAGTACTTC.

For this clonotype: At one end, the junction sequence differs from germline, possibly due to a read error. The chain carries TRBV28 and TRBJ1-1, with D perhaps matching TRBD1 (6 bases). This CDR3 spans 14 amino acids. The germline CDR1 and CDR2 sequences are MDHEN and SYDVKM. The CDR3 nucleotides are TGTGCCAGCAGTTTCAGGGGAATGAACACTGAAGCTTCCTTT. It translates to CASSFRGMNTEASF. Based on the CDR3 plus reference TRBV28 and TRBJ1-1, the full variable domain is DVKVTQSSRYLVKRTGEKVFLECVQDMDHENMFWYRQDPGLGLRLIYFSYDVKMKEKGDIPEGYSVSREKKERFSLILESASTNQTSMYLCASSFRGMNTEASFGQGTRLTVV.

This clonotype was detected once. A much larger clone is a single base away; this may be a read error. The CDR3 here is CAGSPRQGAVNIQYF. DNA of the CDR3: TGTGCCGGCAGCCCACGACAGGGGGCCGTAAACATTCAGTACTTC. This chain uses TRBV7-9 with TRBJ2-4; 10 nucleotides align to TRBD1. Looked up from germline, CDR1 is SEHNR and CDR2 is FQNEAQ (reference sequence). The CDR3 covers 15 residues. Full variable domain (outside the CDR3, taken from reference TRBV7-9 and TRBJ2-4): DTGVSQNPRHKITKRGQNVTFRCDPISEHNRLYWYRQTLGQGPEFLTYFQNEAQLEKSRLLSDRFSAERPKGSFSTLEIQRTEQGDSAMYLCAGSPRQGAVNIQYFGAGTRLSVL.